Included here is one T cell receptor (beta chain) sequence, with context. The source of the sample is a study of PD-L1 blockade in urothelial cancer. Assay: immunoSEQ multiplex PCR; the TCRdb copy retains only in-frame clones and omits some. This table holds about 50,000 clones, approximately 85% found once. Trimming cost V 2 bases and J 0 bases, with 12 bases left between them. Germline CDR1 is SGHRS and CDR2 is YFSETQ. This CDR3 region has 16 residues. Time point described: peripheral blood 6 weeks after treatment start. Sampling of each patient yielded between 1 and 8 specimens, collected pretreatment and on-treatment.

This specimen consisted of PBMCs, obtained around atezolizumab (anti-PD-L1) treatment. V and J are TRBV5-1 and TRBJ1-3, with D tentatively TRBD1 (6 bases). This TCR was recovered from a man aged 50 or older with urothelial cancer. The CDR3 DNA sequence: TGCGCCAGCAGCTTCGGGGGGCTGAGCTCTGGAAACACCATATATTTT. Protein product: CASSFGGLSSGNTIYF.